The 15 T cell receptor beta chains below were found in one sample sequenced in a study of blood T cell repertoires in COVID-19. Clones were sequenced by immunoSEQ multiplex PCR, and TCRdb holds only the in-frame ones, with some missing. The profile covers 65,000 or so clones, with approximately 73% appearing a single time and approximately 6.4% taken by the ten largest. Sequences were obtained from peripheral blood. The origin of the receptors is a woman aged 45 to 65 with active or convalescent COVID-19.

The CDR3 DNA reads TGTGCCAGCAGCCCCCAGCCGTGGCAGGGAGGCACCGGGGAGCTGTTTTTT. This codes for CASSPQPWQGGTGELFF. The chain carries TRBV7-2 and TRBJ2-2; D is perhaps TRBD2 (6 bases). The CDR3 consists of 17 residues. The germline gives CDR1 SGHTA, CDR2 FQGNSA. The V and J ends lost 5 bases and 4 bases respectively, with 20 bases between them.

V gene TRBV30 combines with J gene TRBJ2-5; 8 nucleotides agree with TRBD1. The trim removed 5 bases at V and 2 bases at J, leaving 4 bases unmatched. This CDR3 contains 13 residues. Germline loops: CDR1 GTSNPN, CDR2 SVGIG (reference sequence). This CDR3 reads CAWRDRPQETQYF. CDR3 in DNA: TGTGCCTGGCGGGACAGGCCGCAAGAGACCCAGTACTTC.

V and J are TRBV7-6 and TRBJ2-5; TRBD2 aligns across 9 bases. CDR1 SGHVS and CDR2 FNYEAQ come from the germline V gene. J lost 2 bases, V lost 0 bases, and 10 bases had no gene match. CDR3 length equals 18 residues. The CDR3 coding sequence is TGTGCCAGCAGCTTAGCCTTTGGAGTAGCGGGAGAGCAAGAGACCCAGTACTTC. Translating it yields CASSLAFGVAGEQETQYF.

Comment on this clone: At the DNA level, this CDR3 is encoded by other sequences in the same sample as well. The CDR3 DNA is TGCGCCAGCAGGGGACAGGGGATGAACACTGAAGCTTTCTTT. It encodes CASRGQGMNTEAFF. The J gene is TRBJ1-1, the V gene TRBV5-1; 10 positions match TRBD1. This CDR3 contains 14 residues. Germline V gene lookup returns CDR1 SGHRS and CDR2 YFSETQ. V shed 5 bases, J shed 0 bases, and the junction held 1 base outside the gene matches.

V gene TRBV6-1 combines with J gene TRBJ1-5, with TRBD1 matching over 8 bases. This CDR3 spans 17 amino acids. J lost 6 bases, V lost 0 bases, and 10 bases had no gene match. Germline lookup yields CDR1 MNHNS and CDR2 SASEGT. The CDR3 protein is CASSEALFSGGGQPQHF. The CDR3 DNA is TGTGCCAGCAGTGAAGCCCTTTTCTCAGGGGGCGGTCAGCCCCAGCATTTT.

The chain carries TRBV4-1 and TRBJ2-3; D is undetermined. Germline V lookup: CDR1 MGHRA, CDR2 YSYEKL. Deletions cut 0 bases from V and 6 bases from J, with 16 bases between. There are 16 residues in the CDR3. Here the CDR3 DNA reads TGCGCCAGCAGCCAAGATCCCGCGTCCAAATTTGATACGCAGTATTTT. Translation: CASSQDPASKFDTQYF.

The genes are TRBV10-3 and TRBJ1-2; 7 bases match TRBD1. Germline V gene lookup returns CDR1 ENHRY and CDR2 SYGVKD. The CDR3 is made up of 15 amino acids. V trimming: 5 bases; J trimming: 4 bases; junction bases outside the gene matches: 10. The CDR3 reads CAISLGTDPSYGYTF. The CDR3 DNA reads TGTGCCATCAGTCTAGGGACAGACCCTAGCTATGGCTACACCTTC.

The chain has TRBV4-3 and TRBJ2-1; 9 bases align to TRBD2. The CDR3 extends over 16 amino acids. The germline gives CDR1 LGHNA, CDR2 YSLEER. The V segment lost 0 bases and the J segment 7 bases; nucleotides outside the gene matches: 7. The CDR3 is CASSQDWRLAANEQFF. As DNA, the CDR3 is TGCGCCAGCAGCCAAGATTGGCGACTAGCGGCAAATGAGCAGTTCTTC.

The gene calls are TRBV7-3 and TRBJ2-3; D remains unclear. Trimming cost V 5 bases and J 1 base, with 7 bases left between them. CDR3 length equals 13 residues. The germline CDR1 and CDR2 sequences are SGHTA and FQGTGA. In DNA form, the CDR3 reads TGTGCCAGCAGCCCGGCGGGCACAGATACGCAGTATTTT. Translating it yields CASSPAGTDTQYF.

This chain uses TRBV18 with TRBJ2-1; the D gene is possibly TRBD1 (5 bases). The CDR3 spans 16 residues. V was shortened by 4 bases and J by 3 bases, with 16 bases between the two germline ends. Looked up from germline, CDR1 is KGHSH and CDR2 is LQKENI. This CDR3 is CASSLQAQFLYNEQFF. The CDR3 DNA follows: TGTGCCAGCTCACTACAGGCACAGTTCCTCTACAATGAGCAGTTCTTC.

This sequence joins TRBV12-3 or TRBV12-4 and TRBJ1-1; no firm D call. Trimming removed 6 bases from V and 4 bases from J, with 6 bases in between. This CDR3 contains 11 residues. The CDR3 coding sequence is TGTGCCAGCAGAAGGAGCACTGAAGCTTTCTTT. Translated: CASRRSTEAFF.

In DNA form, the CDR3 reads TGTGCCAGCAGCTCTCCCCAGGGGTCCCGGACTGAAGCTTTCTTT. Translated: CASSSPQGSRTEAFF. The chain couples TRBV13 to TRBJ1-1; TRBD1 might be the D (6 bases). The CDR3 totals 15 residues. Per the germline V gene, CDR1 is PRHDT and CDR2 is FYEKMQ (reference sequence). Trimming took 4 bases from V and 5 from J, leaving 17 bases between them.

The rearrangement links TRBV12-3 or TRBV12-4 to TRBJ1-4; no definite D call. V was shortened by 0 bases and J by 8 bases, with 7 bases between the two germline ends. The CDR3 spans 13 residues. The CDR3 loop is CASSLAAREKLFF. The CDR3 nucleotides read TGTGCCAGCAGTTTAGCAGCGAGGGAAAAACTGTTTTTT.

DNA for the CDR3: TGTGCCAGCAGCCCGGGACTAGCGGGAGATACGCAGTATTTT. Translation gives CASSPGLAGDTQYF. J is TRBJ2-3 and V is TRBV3-1 (or the pseudogene TRBV3-2); TRBD2 matches at 12 bases. The germline CDR1 and CDR2 sequences are LGHDT and YNNKEL (reference sequence). V was pared by 4 bases and J by 5 bases, with 1 base of the junction left unmatched. The CDR3 spans 14 residues.

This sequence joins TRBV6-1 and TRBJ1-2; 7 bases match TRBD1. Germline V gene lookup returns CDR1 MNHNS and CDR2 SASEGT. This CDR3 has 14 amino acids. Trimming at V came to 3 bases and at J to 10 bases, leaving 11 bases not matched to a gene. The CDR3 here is CASSEWGGQDSYTF. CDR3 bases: TGTGCCAGCAGTGAGTGGGGCGGACAGGACTCCTACACCTTC.